The clone carrying this T cell receptor beta chain was seen at least ten times. Its target is unknown. This entry comes from a study of T cells in Graves' hyperthyroidism and ophthalmopathy. Study findings and constraints: In validation, the model predicted ophthalmopathy. These predictions came a median roughly 6.5 months before onset.

Amplification yielded TCR beta CDR3 regions, with RNA transcripts as the source. An initial round of RT-PCR targeting the TCR CDR3 relied on the HTBI primer set. MiXCR was run by TCRdb on the multiplex PCR reads, yielding one entry per CDR3 protein. This sample yields hundreds of thousands of distinct CDR3 sequences, of which approximately 17% are seen a single time; approximately 60% belongs to the top ten. V lost 8 bases to trimming and J lost 5 bases, with 18 bases between them. Germline CDR1 and CDR2: DFQATT and SNEGSKA (reference sequence). The CDR3 runs 13 residues. V is TRBV20-1 and J is TRBJ1-1; tentatively, D is TRBD1 (5 bases). Material: blood. The receptor was derived from a woman aged 55-75 years with Graves' ophthalmopathy. DNA of the CDR3: TGCAGTCCCGGGAGGGGCGAAGAGACTGAAGCTTTCTTT. It yields the protein CSPGRGEETEAFF.